The 26 T cell receptor beta chains given below trace back to one sample, sequenced in a study of identical twins. Using its own MiXCR run on the 5' RACE reads, TCRdb lists one record per CDR3 protein. This sample has 200,000 to 250,000 distinct CDR3 sequences, with around 6.6% found just once. These same data were also listed under a study on yellow fever vaccine responses in identical twins.

Specimen: memory (CD45RO+) T cells sorted from blood. Every receptor here comes from a woman aged 18 to 35 in good health.

The chain is built from TRBV28 and TRBJ1-2, with D unclear. This CDR3 comprises 13 residues. CDR1 is MDHEN and CDR2 is SYDVKM in the germline V gene. The V end lost 3 bases, the J end lost 3 bases, and 8 bases lay between the germline ends. The CDR3: CASSFGPHYGYTF. The CDR3 nucleotides are TGTGCCAGCAGTTTCGGCCCTCACTATGGCTACACCTTC.

In its sample, this clonotype was seen many times. This chain connects TRBV6-2 or TRBV6-3 to TRBJ1-5, with unresolved D. Trimming cost V 2 bases and J 6 bases, with 8 bases left between them. The CDR3 spans 13 residues. Germline V CDR1 and CDR2: MNHEY, SVGEGT. The CDR3 bases are TGTGCCAGCAGTTACGGTAGTGGTCAGCCCCAGCATTTT. This sequence encodes CASSYGSGQPQHF.

This clonotype was counted many times. This chain joins TRBV2 and TRBJ2-1; D not resolved. V gave up 3 bases and J gave up 10 bases, with 13 bases separating them. Germline V gives CDR1 SNHLY, CDR2 FYNNEI. This CDR3 comprises 13 residues. The CDR3 here is CASSDGSIGEQFF. In nucleotides, the CDR3 is TGTGCCAGCAGTGACGGTTCTATAGGGGAGCAGTTCTTC.

This clonotype was detected ten times or more. The rearrangement joins TRBV10-2 to TRBJ1-6; weak D call: TRBD1 (5 bases). The CDR3 totals 14 residues. Per the germline V gene, CDR1 is WSHSY and CDR2 is SAAADI. V was trimmed by 5 bases and J by 6 bases, leaving 11 bases between them. This CDR3 reads CASSPGTSNSPLHF. Here the CDR3 DNA reads TGCGCCAGCAGTCCGGGGACGAGTAATTCACCCCTCCACTTT.

The chain's CDR3 is CSARGTGGTYNEQFF. CDR3 DNA: TGCAGTGCTAGAGGGACAGGGGGGACCTACAATGAGCAGTTCTTC. The chain recombines TRBV20-1 with TRBJ2-1; 10 bases are shared with TRBD1. CDR1 is DFQATT and CDR2 is SNEGSKA in the germline V gene (reference sequence). Trimming cost V 1 base and J 2 bases; bases outside gene matches: 2. The CDR3 spans 15 residues.

In DNA, the CDR3 is TGTGCCAGCAGTCCAAAGGGGCTAGCGGGAGATACGCAGTATTTT. As protein: CASSPKGLAGDTQYF. The V gene is TRBV12-3 or TRBV12-4, the J gene TRBJ2-3; TRBD2 matches at 8 bases. V lost 5 bases to trimming and J lost 5 bases; unmatched junction nucleotides: 9. The CDR3 is 15 amino acids.

There are a few counts of this clonotype. The chain has TRBV20-1 and TRBJ2-1; no clear D gene. Per germline, CDR1 DFQATT and CDR2 SNEGSKA (reference sequence). Trimming removed 7 bases at V and 0 bases at J, with 13 bases between. The CDR3 extends over 14 amino acids. DNA for the CDR3: TGCAGTGATGCCGCTGTGAGCTCCTACAATGAGCAGTTCTTC. Protein sequence: CSDAAVSSYNEQFF.

The chain carries TRBV27 and TRBJ2-5; D is unclear. Germline CDR1 is MNHEY and CDR2 is SMNVEV (reference sequence). CDR3 length equals 14 residues. Trimming pared 0 bases from V and 7 bases from J, leaving 12 bases between. The CDR3 reads CASSLSRGPGTQYF. CDR3 sequence (DNA): TGTGCCAGCAGTTTATCCCGCGGACCAGGGACCCAGTACTTC.

This clonotype came up a few times. This chain links TRBV6-1 with TRBJ1-1; TRBD1 matches 7 bases. Per germline, CDR1 MNHNS and CDR2 SASEGT. The V segment lost 1 base and the J segment 7 bases; nucleotides outside the gene matches: 9. CDR3 size: 15 residues. The CDR3 reads CASSEDARQGNEAFF. The CDR3 DNA reads as TGTGCCAGCAGTGAAGACGCCCGACAGGGAAATGAAGCTTTCTTT.

This clonotype has at least ten counts. This chain links TRBV10-3 with TRBJ1-5; TRBD1 might be the D (5 bases). V lost 4 bases to trimming and J lost 0 bases, with 13 bases between them. The CDR3 extends over 16 amino acids. Germline V gene lookup returns CDR1 ENHRY and CDR2 SYGVKD. DNA of the CDR3: TGTGCCATCAGTGTCGGGACGGCTTATAGCAATCAGCCCCAGCATTTT. Protein: CAISVGTAYSNQPQHF.

The sample holds a few counts of this clonotype. The rearrangement uses TRBV7-9 and TRBJ1-5, with D tentatively TRBD1 (6 bases). This CDR3 contains 14 residues. Looked up from germline, CDR1 is SEHNR and CDR2 is FQNEAQ (reference sequence). Deletions cut 5 bases from V and 3 bases from J, with 11 bases between. CDR3 sequence reads: CASSEDSYNQPQHF. DNA of the CDR3: TGTGCCAGCAGCGAGGACAGCTACAATCAGCCCCAGCATTTT.

This clonotype has a count of ten or more. CDR3 DNA sequence: TGTGCCACCAGTGATCTGGGGGGGACGGGCTCCTACAATGAGCAGTTCTTC. Translation gives CATSDLGGTGSYNEQFF. V gene TRBV24-1 combines with J gene TRBJ2-1; TRBD2 matches 7 bases. After removal of 3 bases from V and 0 bases from J, the junction contained 7 bases not matched to a gene. Germline assignment: CDR1 KGHDR and CDR2 SFDVKD. CDR3 length: 17 residues.

This sequence joins TRBV19 and TRBJ2-7, with 7 bases aligning to TRBD1. J lost 0 bases, V lost 10 bases, and 6 bases had no gene match. The length of the CDR3 is 13 residues. Germline V gene lookup returns CDR1 LNHDA and CDR2 SQIVND (reference sequence). CDR3 residues: CATNRGDSYEQYF. The DNA for the CDR3 is TGTGCCACGAACAGGGGTGACTCCTACGAGCAGTACTTC.

This clonotype showed up many times. The chain couples TRBV5-1 to TRBJ2-4, with no clear D. The CDR3 is 14 amino acids. The V and J ends lost 1 base and 2 bases respectively, with 7 bases between them. The germline V gene has CDR1 SGHRS and CDR2 YFSETQ. CDR3 region: CASSLWGTKNIQYF. CDR3 coding DNA: TGCGCCAGCAGCTTGTGGGGAACCAAAAACATTCAGTACTTC.

This clonotype has just a few counts. V usage is TRBV20-1 and J usage is TRBJ1-1, with 7 bases fitting TRBD1. CDR1 is DFQATT, CDR2 SNEGSKA, per germline (reference sequence). V shed 0 bases, J shed 10 bases, and the junction held 17 bases outside the gene matches. This CDR3 region has 16 residues. The CDR3 is CSARDKEGATRIIAFF. The DNA of the CDR3 is TGCAGTGCTAGAGATAAGGAGGGGGCGACGCGTATAATAGCTTTCTTT.

This clonotype was found a few times. V usage is TRBV2 and J usage is TRBJ2-7; D not certain. The germline CDR1 and CDR2 sequences are SNHLY and FYNNEI. CDR3 size: 12 residues. The ends were cut back, 1 base at V and 3 bases at J, with 4 bases in the middle. CDR3 sequence (DNA): TGTGCCAGCAGTGAAGGCCTCTACGAGCAGTACGTC. It encodes CASSEGLYEQYV.

CDR3 sequence reads: CASSLASGGLETQYF. The CDR3 nucleotides read TGCGCCAGCAGCTTGGCTAGCGGGGGCCTTGAGACCCAGTACTTC. This chain links TRBV5-1 with TRBJ2-5, with TRBD2 matching over 10 bases. Germline assignment: CDR1 SGHRS and CDR2 YFSETQ. V dropped 0 bases and J dropped 5; count of bases not matched to a gene: 4. This CDR3 is built from 15 residues.

In this sample, this clonotype turned up a few times. The rearrangement links TRBV27 to TRBJ2-5, with 14 positions matching TRBD2. The CDR3 runs to 14 residues. V was pared by 3 bases and J by 13 bases, with 7 bases of the junction left unmatched. The germline V gene has CDR1 MNHEY and CDR2 SMNVEV (reference sequence). DNA of the CDR3: TGTGCCAGCAGTTTGGGACTAGCGGGGGCCCGATGGTACTTC. The encoded protein is CASSLGLAGARWYF.

This clonotype has a count of ten or more. The rearrangement links TRBV5-1 to TRBJ1-2; tentatively, D is TRBD1 (5 bases). Trimming took off 0 bases at V and 7 bases at J, with 13 bases between the two ends. CDR1 is SGHRS and CDR2 is YFSETQ in the germline V gene. This CDR3 contains 14 residues. This CDR3 is CASSLESTVLGYTF. DNA of the CDR3: TGCGCCAGCAGCTTGGAGTCGACAGTTCTTGGCTACACCTTC. The complete variable domain, with remaining parts taken from reference TRBV5-1 and TRBJ1-2, reads KAGVTQTPRYLIKTRGQQVTLSCSPISGHRSVSWYQQTPGQGLQFLFEYFSETQRNKGNFPGRFSGRQFSNSRSEMNVSTLELGDSALYLCASSLESTVLGYTFGSGTRLTVV.

This clonotype came up a few times. V gene TRBV7-3 combines with J gene TRBJ2-5; 7 nucleotides line up with TRBD1. Losses at the gene ends were 5 bases for V and 5 bases for J; bases not matched to a gene: 5. Germline CDR1 reads SGHTA; CDR2 reads FQGTGA. The CDR3 has 13 residues. The CDR3 loop is CASSPGQLETQYF. Written as DNA, the CDR3 is TGTGCCAGCAGCCCGGGACAGTTGGAGACCCAGTACTTC.

This clonotype has at least ten counts. The J gene is TRBJ1-1, the V gene TRBV6-1, with D uncertain. The germline gives CDR1 MNHNS, CDR2 SASEGT. The CDR3 runs 14 residues. Trimming took off 2 bases at V and 4 bases at J, with 11 bases between the two ends. The CDR3 sequence: CASSEWAGSTEAFF. DNA of the CDR3: TGTGCCAGCAGTGAATGGGCGGGGAGCACTGAAGCTTTCTTT.

This clonotype came up a few times. The chain combines TRBV3-1 with TRBJ2-6; D uncertain. V lost 3 bases and J 0 bases, leaving 9 bases between the germline ends. The CDR3 totals 16 residues. Germline V CDR1 and CDR2: LGHDT, YNNKEL (reference sequence). CDR3 sequence: CASSQAPPSGANVLTF. In DNA form, the CDR3 reads TGTGCCAGCAGCCAGGCCCCCCCCTCTGGGGCCAACGTCCTGACTTTC.

Ten or more counts support this clonotype. The chain is built from TRBV5-1 and TRBJ2-3, with D maybe TRBD2 (5 bases). V was pared by 4 bases and J by 1 base, with 22 bases between. CDR1 SGHRS and CDR2 YFSETQ come from the germline V gene. The CDR3 totals 18 residues. This CDR3 reads CASSNDRISSEGTDTQYF. The CDR3 coding sequence is TGCGCCAGCAGCAATGATAGGATTAGTAGCGAGGGCACAGATACGCAGTATTTT.

This clonotype was observed many times. This chain joins TRBV5-1 and TRBJ2-5; D could derive from TRBD1 or TRBD2 (5 bases each). Per germline, CDR1 SGHRS and CDR2 YFSETQ. The V end was cut by 0 bases, the J end by 4 bases, with 13 bases between. The CDR3 extends over 15 amino acids. CDR3 amino acids: CASSLGDGYSETQYF. The CDR3 DNA reads as TGCGCCAGCAGCTTGGGGGACGGATACTCAGAGACCCAGTACTTC.

The chain employs TRBV6-1 and TRBJ1-1; D is ambiguous. The CDR3 contains 12 residues. V lost 6 bases and J lost 7, with 12 bases in between. The germline V gene has CDR1 MNHNS and CDR2 SASEGT. The CDR3 DNA sequence: TGTGCCAGCAGGAGAGGACTTTTTGAAGCTTTCTTT. Its protein is CASRRGLFEAFF.

This clonotype was found a few times. J is TRBJ1-1 and V is TRBV12-5; 9 positions agree with TRBD1. The germline CDR1 and CDR2 sequences are LGHNT and FRNRAP. V was pared by 7 bases and J by 4 bases, with 10 bases of the junction left unmatched. The CDR3 covers 15 residues. In DNA, the CDR3 is TGTGCTAGTGCCAAACAGGGGGCGTTGACCACTGAAGCTTTCTTT. Its translation is CASAKQGALTTEAFF.